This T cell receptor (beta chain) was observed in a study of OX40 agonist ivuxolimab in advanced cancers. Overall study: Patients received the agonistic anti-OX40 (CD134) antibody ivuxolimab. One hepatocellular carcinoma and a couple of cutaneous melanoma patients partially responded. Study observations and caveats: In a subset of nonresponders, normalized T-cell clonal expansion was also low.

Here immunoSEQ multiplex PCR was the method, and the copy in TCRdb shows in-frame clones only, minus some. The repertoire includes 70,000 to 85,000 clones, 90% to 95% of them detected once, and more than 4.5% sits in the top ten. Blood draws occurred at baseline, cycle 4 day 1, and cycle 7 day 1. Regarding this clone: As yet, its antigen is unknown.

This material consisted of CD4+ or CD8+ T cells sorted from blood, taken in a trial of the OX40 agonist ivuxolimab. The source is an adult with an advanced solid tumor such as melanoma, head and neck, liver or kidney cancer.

The CDR3 region is CASSPTSGISQETQYF. The CDR3 DNA is TGCGCCAGCAGTCCGACTAGCGGGATTTCGCAAGAGACCCAGTACTTC. The chain has TRBV5-1 and TRBJ2-5; 11 bases are shared with TRBD2. V lost 5 bases and J lost 2; bases outside the gene matches: 8. Germline CDR1 is SGHRS and CDR2 is YFSETQ. The CDR3 covers 16 residues. Supplemented by reference TRBV5-1 and TRBJ2-5, the full variable domain reads KAGVTQTPRYLIKTRGQQVTLSCSPISGHRSVSWYQQTPGQGLQFLFEYFSETQRNKGNFPGRFSGRQFSNSRSEMNVSTLELGDSALYLCASSPTSGISQETQYFGPGTRLLVL.